The T cell receptor beta chain described here comes from a study of PD-L1 blockade in urothelial cancer. On the study more broadly: Patients arrived having already received 0 to 3 prior chemotherapy regimens.

The method was immunoSEQ multiplex PCR; TCRdb's version includes in-frame clones alone and lacks a portion of them. The table shows some 40,000 clones, with about four fifths occurring only once. Between the trimmed V and J ends, which lost 6 bases and 2 bases, there was a span of 10 bases. The CDR3 is made up of 13 amino acids. Germline V gene sequence: CDR1 MNHEY, CDR2 SVGAGI. This chain links TRBV6-5 with TRBJ2-5, with D possibly TRBD1 on 6 matching bases. This specimen was PBMCs, taken around atezolizumab (anti-PD-L1) treatment. This receptor was identified in a man between 60 and 75 years old with urothelial cancer. CDR3 coding DNA: TGTGCCAGCAGCGGACAGCTTCAAGAGACCCAGTACTTC. This encodes CASSGQLQETQYF.